This T cell receptor (beta chain) was identified in a study of T cells after posttransplantation cyclophosphamide. Germline V gene lookup returns CDR1 SGHVS and CDR2 FNYEAQ. V trimming: 4 bases; J trimming: 5 bases; junction bases outside the gene matches: 13. The CDR3 consists of 18 residues. About this clone: Its target is unknown.

TCRdb keeps only in-frame clones here, not all; method: immunoSEQ multiplex PCR. The table shows fewer than 20,000 clones, with around 95% occurring only once. Study findings and constraints: Recipient CMV seropositivity and CMV reactivation strongly tracked TRB clonality. Later post-transplant blood repertoires were often dominated by donor CD8+ memory clones.

The naive gate required viable CD3+CD4+ or CD3+CD8+ cells with CCR7+CD45RA+CD45RO-CD95-CD27+CD28+ phenotype. This clonotype was sampled from a woman aged 50 to 60 in good health and a related stem cell transplant donor. The V gene is TRBV7-6, the J gene TRBJ1-6; 8 bases are a match to TRBD1. Sequenced material: naive CD4+ T cells sorted from blood. CDR3: CASSYTGQGGFNNSPLHF. The CDR3 DNA sequence: TGTGCCAGCAGCTATACCGGACAGGGAGGGTTTAATAATTCACCCCTCCACTTT.